A selection of T cell receptor beta chains follows, all from one sample in a study of blood T cells in healthy people across ages. In TCRdb, the 5' RACE reads were re-called with MiXCR into one record per CDR3 protein. The sample lists roughly 700,000 distinct CDR3 sequences; roughly 25% were seen once. These data were also filed under a second study, of T cells of mothers and their children.

Sequences were obtained from blood. The receptors originated from a boy aged 5-17 years in good health. Each CDR3 is given with its conserved first and last residue. Clone size is not always given. Where it is, it says once, few, many or a class for expanded clones.

clone size	V gene	J gene	CDR3 protein
-	TRBV7-2	-	CASSRNPDRGYEQYF
-	TRBV9	TRBJ2-1	CASSVEDSWSSYNEQFF
few	TRBV28	TRBJ2-5	CASSLRPQGGETQYF
few	TRBV20-1	TRBJ1-2	CSANPRGGNYGYTF
-	TRBV20-1	TRBJ2-1	CSASRGGSYNEQFF
-	TRBV7-6	TRBJ1-4	CASSLDPGMDAEKLFF
many	TRBV5-1	TRBJ1-5	CASSIGQGAQPQHF
-	TRBV27	TRBJ2-5	CASSLKQPPYQETQYF
few	TRBV20-1	TRBJ2-3	CSARVHRSTDTQYF
-	TRBV5-1	TRBJ1-1	CASSLPGEMNTEAFF
-	TRBV9	TRBJ2-7	CASSVGSFAHPLSYEQYF
-	TRBV29-1	TRBJ1-5	CSVARSQPQHF
few	TRBV6-5	-	CASSKGTTDYEQYF
few	TRBV29-1	TRBJ1-1	CSVATILNTEAFF
few	TRBV12-3/TRBV12-4	TRBJ2-7	CASSLVRQGAGEQYF
-	TRBV5-6	TRBJ1-2	CASSVGTAYGYTF
-	TRBV3-1	TRBJ2-1	CASSPPRRETYNEQFF
many	TRBV12-3/TRBV12-4	TRBJ2-6	CASSLTGAGANVLTF
-	TRBV12-3/TRBV12-4	TRBJ1-5	CASSQGPWGSNQPQHF
-	TRBV29-1	TRBJ2-5	CSVGELAGGRGTQYF
-	TRBV20-1	TRBJ2-1	CSAKDPRERGNEQFF
-	TRBV16	TRBJ1-4	CASSQSRGQEKLFF
few	TRBV6-5	TRBJ1-4	CASMRGLELFF
-	TRBV4-1	TRBJ2-7	CASSQDIRDRDYEQYF
-	TRBV7-2	TRBJ1-2	CASSLSGRANYGYTF
few	TRBV28	TRBJ2-5	CASSTIRVAGSEETQYF
-	TRBV18	TRBJ2-5	CASSPPAAGDQETQYF
-	TRBV7-9	TRBJ2-3	CASSGGLAGGPTDTQYF
few	TRBV6-5	TRBJ2-5	CASSYPGTGGEETQYF
-	TRBV9	TRBJ1-4	CASSPRTGANEKLFF
-	TRBV7-2	TRBJ1-2	CASSPSGQANYGYTF
-	TRBV12-3/TRBV12-4	TRBJ2-1	CASRIAGGLNEQFF
few	TRBV6-1	TRBJ2-1	CASSDPRRGSYNEQFF
-	TRBV24-1	TRBJ1-1	CATSVPVNTEAFF
few	TRBV4-2	TRBJ2-2	CASSQVGDYPEELFF
once	TRBV5-1	TRBJ1-1	CASSTTGTGKDTEAFF
few	TRBV12-3/TRBV12-4	-	CASSPRGPKETQYF
-	TRBV28	TRBJ1-1	CASSFRVSTEAFF
-	TRBV7-2	TRBJ2-5	CASSWGLAGDQETQYF
-	TRBV11-2	TRBJ2-7	CASSHKNYEQYF
-	TRBV11-3	TRBJ2-3	CASSLWERGYTDTQYF
-	TRBV10-3	-	CAISDRGRVNEQFF
few	TRBV24-1	-	CATGTGGNEQFF
-	TRBV7-2	TRBJ1-2	CASSPGHNYGYTF
few	TRBV7-9	TRBJ2-7	CASSFTRGQSYEQYF
few	TRBV7-8	TRBJ2-7	CASSMRAGGPYEQYF
few	TRBV5-6	TRBJ2-2	CASSQGTKGTWELFF
once	TRBV2	-	CASSGLAGVLGEQFF
many	TRBV12-3/TRBV12-4	TRBJ2-5	CASSLTETQYF
-	TRBV25-1	TRBJ2-7	CASSEGLTYEQYF
-	TRBV4-3	TRBJ1-3	CASSQDKDRAYNSGNTIYF
-	TRBV28	TRBJ2-5	CASSLFGLAGEETQYF
few	TRBV6-2/TRBV6-3	TRBJ1-1	CASSYHGGNTEAFF
once	TRBV7-9	TRBJ1-4	CASSLASTGRGEKLFF
few	TRBV6-1	TRBJ1-2	CASSEDGALRDLYGYTF